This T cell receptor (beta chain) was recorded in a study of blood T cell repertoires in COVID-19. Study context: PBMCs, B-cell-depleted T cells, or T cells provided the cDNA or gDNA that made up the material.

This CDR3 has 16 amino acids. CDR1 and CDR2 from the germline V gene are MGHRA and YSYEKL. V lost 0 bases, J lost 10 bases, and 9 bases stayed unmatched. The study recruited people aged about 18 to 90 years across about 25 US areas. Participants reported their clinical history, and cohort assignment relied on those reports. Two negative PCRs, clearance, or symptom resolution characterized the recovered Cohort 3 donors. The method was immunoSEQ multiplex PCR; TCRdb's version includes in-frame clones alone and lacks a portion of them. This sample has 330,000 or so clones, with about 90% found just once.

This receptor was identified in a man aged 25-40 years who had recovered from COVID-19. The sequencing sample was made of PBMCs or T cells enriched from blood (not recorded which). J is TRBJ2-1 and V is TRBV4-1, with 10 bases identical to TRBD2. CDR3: CASSQEASGGAMEQFF. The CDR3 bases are TGCGCCAGCAGCCAAGAGGCCAGCGGGGGGGCCATGGAGCAGTTCTTC.